This T cell receptor (beta chain) emerged from a study of control samples from healthy donors and cancer patients. Only in-frame clones appear in the TCRdb table, and some are missing; sequencing was by immunoSEQ multiplex PCR. The sample contains about 94,000 clones, approximately 90% of which appear only once. CDR1 is MNHEY and CDR2 is SVGAGI in the germline V gene. V dropped 2 bases and J dropped 7 bases, with 14 bases sitting between them. CDR3 length equals 14 residues. J is TRBJ1-1 and V is TRBV6-5; a weak D match, TRBD1 (5 bases). The origin of this receptor is a woman under 30 in good health. The sample consisted of blood. CDR3 in amino acids: CASSYLLNTGEAFF. CDR3 bases: TGTGCCAGCAGTTACCTCCTAAATACAGGTGAAGCTTTCTTT.